This entry lists 11 T cell receptor beta chains sequenced from one sample in a study of blood T cell repertoires in COVID-19. Assay: immunoSEQ multiplex PCR; the TCRdb copy retains only in-frame clones and omits some. Among over 150,000 clones, approximately 91% were seen once, and the ten largest hold about 0.54%. What was sequenced was peripheral blood. The receptors originated from a man aged 50 or older with acute or convalescent COVID-19.

The chain links TRBV11-2 to TRBJ2-1; 7 bases agree with TRBD1. V lost 3 bases to trimming and J lost 0 bases; unmatched junction nucleotides: 5. The CDR3 covers 16 residues. Germline CDR1 is SGHAT and CDR2 is FQNNGV. The CDR3 reads CASSFRQGGSYNEQFF. In DNA, the CDR3 is TGTGCCAGCAGCTTCCGACAGGGCGGCTCCTACAATGAGCAGTTCTTC.

The V call is TRBV28, the J call TRBJ1-2, with D possibly TRBD1 on 5 matching bases. Germline V CDR1 and CDR2: MDHEN, SYDVKM. Trimming shortened V by 5 bases and J by 4 bases, and 17 bases separated the two germline ends. There are 15 residues in the CDR3. CDR3 bases: TGTGCCAGCAGTCTAGGGGTTTGGAGTAGCTATGGCTACACCTTC. Translation gives CASSLGVWSSYGYTF.

This CDR3 is CASSLGGINQPQHF. The CDR3 region has the DNA TGTGCCAGCAGCTTAGGCGGGATCAATCAGCCCCAGCATTTT. The chain links TRBV13 to TRBJ1-5, with D uncertain. V lost 0 bases, J lost 3 bases, and 6 bases lay in between. The CDR3 contains 14 residues. Per the germline V gene, CDR1 is PRHDT and CDR2 is FYEKMQ (reference sequence).

The gene calls are TRBV28 and TRBJ1-5; D ambiguous. The CDR3 is 12 amino acids. V was shortened by 7 bases and J by 3 bases, with 7 bases between the two germline ends. Germline V lookup: CDR1 MDHEN, CDR2 SYDVKM. CDR3 amino acids: CASTGNNQPQHF. In DNA form, the CDR3 reads TGTGCCAGCACGGGAAACAATCAGCCCCAGCATTTT.

This clone was found once. This chain joins TRBV19 and TRBJ2-5; 10 bases are shared with TRBD1. Germline V gene sequence: CDR1 LNHDA, CDR2 SQIVND (reference sequence). This CDR3 is 15 amino acids long. V was pared by 4 bases and J by 5 bases, with 7 bases of the junction left unmatched. CDR3 protein: CASSTDRGRWETQYF. The CDR3 coding sequence is TGTGCCAGTAGTACCGACAGGGGGCGATGGGAGACCCAGTACTTC. Together with reference TRBV19 and TRBJ2-5, the CDR3 gives the full variable domain: DGGITQSPKYLFRKEGQNVTLSCEQNLNHDAMYWYRQDPGQGLRLIYYSQIVNDFQKGDIAEGYSVSREKKESFPLTVTSAQKNPTAFYLCASSTDRGRWETQYFGPGTRLLVL.

The CDR3 DNA follows: TGTGCCAGTTCACAGGACGGTGAGTCACAGTATTTT. Protein sequence: CASSQDGESQYF. This chain uses TRBV19 with TRBJ2-3; maybe TRBD1 (5 bases). The germline V gene encodes CDR1 LNHDA and CDR2 SQIVND (reference sequence). Trimming pared 8 bases from V and 12 bases from J, leaving 18 bases between. The CDR3 runs to 12 residues.

This clone showed up just once. The chain carries TRBV2 and TRBJ2-7, with a weak D call TRBD2 (5 bases). The CDR3 contains 19 residues. In germline, CDR1 is SNHLY, CDR2 FYNNEI. V lost 3 bases, J lost 0 bases, and 24 bases lay in between. CDR3 coding DNA: TGTGCCAGCAGTGAGGGGATTTCTAGCCGGGGAACTAGCTCCTACGAGCAGTACTTC. Its protein is CASSEGISSRGTSSYEQYF.

This clone is a singleton in its sample. This rearrangement joins TRBV4-1 to TRBJ1-1, with unresolved D. The V gene lost 4 bases and the J gene lost 0 bases, with 24 bases spanning the gap. The CDR3 length is 19 residues. Germline V gives CDR1 MGHRA, CDR2 YSYEKL. The DNA of the CDR3 is TGCGCCAGCAGCCTGCAACCGGGATCGCTAGTGGGCATGAACACTGAAGCTTTCTTT. This sequence encodes CASSLQPGSLVGMNTEAFF.

V is TRBV6-5 and J is TRBJ2-7, with D possibly matching TRBD1 (5 bases). V was cut by 2 bases and J by 0 bases, with 11 bases left in between. Germline V CDR1 and CDR2: MNHEY, SVGAGI. The CDR3 spans 15 residues. The CDR3 DNA reads TGTGCCAGCAGTTACGTAACAGGTAGCTCCTACGAGCAGTACTTC. Protein: CASSYVTGSSYEQYF.

This chain joins TRBV5-1 and TRBJ2-1; tentatively, D is TRBD2 (5 bases). Germline CDR1 reads SGHRS; CDR2 reads YFSETQ. V was clipped by 2 bases and J by 1 base, with 13 bases between them. The CDR3 length is 16 residues. This CDR3 reads CASSFRPGSSYNEQFF. As DNA, the CDR3 is TGCGCCAGCAGCTTCCGCCCGGGGTCGTCCTACAATGAGCAGTTCTTC. The full variable domain, completed using reference TRBV5-1 and TRBJ2-1, is KAGVTQTPRYLIKTRGQQVTLSCSPISGHRSVSWYQQTPGQGLQFLFEYFSETQRNKGNFPGRFSGRQFSNSRSEMNVSTLELGDSALYLCASSFRPGSSYNEQFFGPGTRLTVL.

This clone was seen only once. The chain uses TRBV28 and TRBJ2-5; D may be TRBD2 (6 bases). Trimming removed 5 bases from V and 2 bases from J, with 15 bases in between. This CDR3 is built from 15 residues. Germline-derived CDR1 and CDR2 are MDHEN and SYDVKM. CDR3 region: CASSPAGAGQETQYF. DNA for the CDR3: TGTGCCAGCAGTCCCGCCGGGGCGGGACAAGAGACCCAGTACTTC.